The next 14 T cell receptor beta chains were all read from a single sample in a study of T cells in Graves' hyperthyroidism and ophthalmopathy (dated by TCRdb to between 2018 and 2020). Receptors were amplified or captured by multiplex PCR. Sequencing was carried out with an Illumina HiSeq 2000. TCR beta CDR3 regions were amplified from RNA transcripts. For the first round of RT-PCR on the TCR CDR3, the HTBI primer set was used together with the Qiagen OneStep RT-PCR kit. TCRdb itself trimmed the public reads at Q25 with fastp, ran MiXCR and retained productive beta chains. Every entry covers one CDR3 protein and lists the most common genes and DNA from its rows. Here the sample has a few hundred thousand distinct CDR3 sequences; about half occur a single time. The top ten hold 6.5% to 9% of the sample. Sequenced: peripheral blood or thyroid tissue (not recorded which). All receptors come from a woman aged 18-30 years with Graves' hyperthyroidism. Donor details come from another sample of the same person, matched by shared clones.

This clonotype was recorded a few times. This chain links TRBV13 with TRBJ2-7, with 8 bases identical to TRBD2. The V and J ends lost 5 bases and 5 bases, in that order; junction bases with no gene match: 11. There are 15 residues in the CDR3. Germline CDR1 is PRHDT and CDR2 is FYEKMQ (reference sequence). The CDR3 spells CASSATSARHHEQYF. Here the CDR3 DNA reads TGTGCCAGCAGCGCGACTAGCGCCCGCCACCACGAGCAGTACTTC.

This chain connects TRBV7-2 to TRBJ2-7; 8 bases are shared with TRBD2. Looked up from germline, CDR1 is SGHTA and CDR2 is FQGNSA. CDR3 length: 15 residues. The V gene end was trimmed by 4 bases and the J gene end by 3 bases; junction bases not matched to a gene: 8. The CDR3 DNA reads as TGTGCCAGCAGCTCCGAAAGCGGGGGAAACTACGAGCAGTACTTC. Amino acid sequence: CASSSESGGNYEQYF.

The chain combines TRBV2 with TRBJ2-5; D is undetermined. V lost 5 bases to trimming and J lost 5 bases, with 9 bases between them. CDR1 and CDR2 from the germline V gene are SNHLY and FYNNEI. This CDR3 comprises 12 residues. The DNA of the CDR3 is TGTGCCAGCAGTTTCTCGGTGGAGACCCAGTACTTC. Its protein is CASSFSVETQYF.

This chain joins TRBV29-1 and TRBJ1-1; TRBD1 is a possible D gene (6 bases). This CDR3 region has 14 residues. Germline CDR1 and CDR2: SQVTM and ANQGSEA. V was cut by 8 bases and J by 4 bases, with 20 bases left in between. The CDR3 DNA follows: TGCAGCCATCATGGGGGGGGCGGGAGCACTGAAGCTTTCTTT. Translation: CSHHGGGGSTEAFF.

The rearrangement joins TRBV2 to TRBJ2-5; D remains unclear. The CDR3 loop spans 14 amino acids. The V gene lost 8 bases and the J gene lost 0 bases, with 13 bases spanning the gap. The V gene's germline CDR1 is SNHLY and CDR2 FYNNEI. CDR3 loop: CASGYVGYQETQYF. CDR3 nucleotide sequence: TGTGCCAGCGGCTACGTTGGGTACCAAGAGACCCAGTACTTC.

The table lists this clonotype with many counts. J is TRBJ1-1 and V is TRBV15; D remains ambiguous. The CDR3 runs 15 residues. Germline CDR1 is LNHNV and CDR2 is YYDKDF (reference sequence). V was shortened by 6 bases and J by 2 bases, with 16 bases between the two germline ends. CDR3 nucleotide sequence: TGTGCCACCAGAGCCAGTCCCCAGGTAAACACTGAAGCTTTCTTT. Encoded protein: CATRASPQVNTEAFF. Full variable domain (rest looked up from reference TRBV15 and TRBJ1-1): DAMVIQNPRYQVTQFGKPVTLSCSQTLNHNVMYWYQQKSSQAPKLLFHYYDKDFNNEADTPDNFQSRRPNTSFCFLDIRSPGLGDTAMYLCATRASPQVNTEAFFGQGTRLTVV.

The chain couples TRBV20-1 to TRBJ2-5, with 9 bases identical to TRBD1. V dropped 6 bases and J dropped 5; count of bases not matched to a gene: 7. The CDR3 is 13 residues long. Looked up from germline, CDR1 is DFQATT and CDR2 is SNEGSKA (reference sequence). CDR3 sequence reads: CSATQGASETQYF. The CDR3 DNA follows: TGCAGTGCGACACAGGGGGCATCGGAGACCCAGTACTTC.

This clonotype has only a few counts. This chain joins TRBV6-6 and TRBJ1-5; possibly TRBD1 for D (5 bases). In germline, CDR1 is MNHNY, CDR2 SVGAGI (reference sequence). The CDR3 length is 11 residues. With 7 bases removed from V and 10 bases from J, the gap between germline ends came to 11 bases. CDR3: CASTDGGPQHF. CDR3 sequence (DNA): TGTGCCAGCACCGACGGGGGACCCCAGCATTTT.

The chain combines TRBV10-3 with TRBJ2-5, with 8 bases aligning to TRBD1. CDR3 size: 14 residues. V trimming: 10 bases; J trimming: 5 bases; junction bases outside the gene matches: 12. Per germline, CDR1 ENHRY and CDR2 SYGVKD. The CDR3 region has the DNA TGTGCCAGCAGCAGGACAGGGCGGGTCGAGACCCAGTACTTC. Protein sequence: CASSRTGRVETQYF.

The chain recombines TRBV29-1 with TRBJ2-7, with 10 nucleotides matching TRBD1. The CDR3 consists of 14 residues. J lost 3 bases, V lost 6 bases, and 8 bases had no gene match. The germline V gene encodes CDR1 SQVTM and CDR2 ANQGSEA. The CDR3 DNA reads TGCAGCGTCTCCGAGACAGGGGGCTTCTACGAGCAGTACTTC. It encodes CSVSETGGFYEQYF.

As regards this clonotype: The germline gene is not matched at one end of the junction; a read error may be the cause. This sequence joins TRBV2 and TRBJ2-7, with D possibly TRBD1 on 5 matching bases. The germline gives CDR1 SNHLY, CDR2 FYNNEI. CDR3 length: 15 residues. CDR3 bases: TGTGCCAGCAGGGACACCTCAATCTACGCTTACGTGCAGTACTTC. Translation: CASRDTSIYAYVQYF.

The chain is built from TRBV7-9 and TRBJ1-4; D is unclear. Germline V lookup: CDR1 SEHNR, CDR2 FQNEAQ (reference sequence). The CDR3 spans 14 residues. The ends were cut back, 1 base at V and 4 bases at J, with 7 bases in the middle. The CDR3 bases are TGTGCCAGCAGCTTAGGGACGGATAATGAAAAACTGTTTTTT. Residues: CASSLGTDNEKLFF.

Remarks on this clonotype: A single base separates this from a much larger clone, so it may be a read error. This chain links TRBV10-3 with TRBJ2-2, with D possibly being TRBD1 or TRBD2 (5 bases each). The V gene's germline CDR1 is ENHRY and CDR2 SYGVKD. V was cut by 10 bases and J by 6 bases, with 18 bases left in between. CDR3 length equals 14 residues. The CDR3 region is CATNRGVGAGELFF. The CDR3 nucleotides are TGTGCCACTAACCGGGGCGTGGGCGCCGGGGAGCTGTTTTTT.

This clonotype was observed at least ten times. The chain couples TRBV10-3 to TRBJ1-2; D remains ambiguous. CDR3 length equals 12 residues. Trimming pared 2 bases from V and 8 bases from J, leaving 9 bases between. CDR1 is ENHRY and CDR2 is SYGVKD in the germline V gene. The CDR3 nucleotides are TGTGCCATCAGTGAGCGGCCCAACGGCTACACCTTC. It is translated as CAISERPNGYTF.